This TCR beta chain was sequenced for a study of shared clonotypes between healthy human individuals. The germline gives CDR1 KGHSH, CDR2 LQKENI. The ends lost 3 bases at V and 4 bases at J; junction bases unmatched: 7. This CDR3 has 16 residues. As regards this clone: The antigen is unknown.

Study-level findings and limits: Clonotypes shared by all four sorted-subset donors had higher generation probabilities than non-shared clonotypes. Shared clonotypes: 4.5% to 6.5% naive CD4, around 3.4% naive CD8, roughly 2.4% memory CD4, around 0.4% memory CD8.

It was across several immunoSEQ plates that each subset's genomic DNA was evenly split. On sorted subsets, replicate PCRs used 200 to 250 ng DNA, or 31,000 or so T cell genomes. Assay used: immunoSEQ multiplex PCR; TCRdb lists only in-frame clones, some missing. The sample carries over 2 million clones, 95% recorded once. The TCR was taken from a man between 18 and 29 years old in good health. Sequenced material: naive CD4+ T cells sorted from blood. Subset given: CD45RA+ positively selected. The chain couples TRBV18 to TRBJ2-3; TRBD1 agrees at 10 bases. CDR3: CASSPLDRGSSDTQYF. As DNA, the CDR3 is TGTGCCAGCTCACCCCTGGACAGGGGGTCCTCAGATACGCAGTATTTT.